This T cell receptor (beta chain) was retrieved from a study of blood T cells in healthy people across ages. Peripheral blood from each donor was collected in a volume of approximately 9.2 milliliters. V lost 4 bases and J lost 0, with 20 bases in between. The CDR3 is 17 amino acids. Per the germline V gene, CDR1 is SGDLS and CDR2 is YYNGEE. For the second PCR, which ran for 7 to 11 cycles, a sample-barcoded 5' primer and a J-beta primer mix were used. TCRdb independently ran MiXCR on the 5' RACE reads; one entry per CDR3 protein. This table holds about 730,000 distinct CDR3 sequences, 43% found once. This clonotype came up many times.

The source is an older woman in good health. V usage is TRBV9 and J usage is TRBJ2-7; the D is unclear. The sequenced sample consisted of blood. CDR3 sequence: CASSPRPVTSPSYEQYF. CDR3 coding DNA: TGTGCCAGCAGCCCCAGACCGGTGACATCGCCCTCCTACGAGCAGTACTTC.